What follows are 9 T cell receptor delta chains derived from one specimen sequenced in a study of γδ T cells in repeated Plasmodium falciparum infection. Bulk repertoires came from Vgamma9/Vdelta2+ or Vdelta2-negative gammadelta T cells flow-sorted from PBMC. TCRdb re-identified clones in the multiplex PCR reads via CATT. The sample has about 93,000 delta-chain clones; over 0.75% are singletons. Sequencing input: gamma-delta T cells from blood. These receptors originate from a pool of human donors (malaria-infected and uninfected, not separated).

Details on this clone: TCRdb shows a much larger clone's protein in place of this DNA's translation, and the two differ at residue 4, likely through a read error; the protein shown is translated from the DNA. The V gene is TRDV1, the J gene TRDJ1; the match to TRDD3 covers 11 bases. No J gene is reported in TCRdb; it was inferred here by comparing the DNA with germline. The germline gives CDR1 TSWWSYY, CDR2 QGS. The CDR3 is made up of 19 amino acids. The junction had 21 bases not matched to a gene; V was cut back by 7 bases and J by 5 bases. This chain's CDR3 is CALDHSFLLLLGDKDKLIF. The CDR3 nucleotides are TGTGCTCTTGATCACAGCTTCCTACTTTTACTGGGGGATAAAGATAAACTCATCTTT.

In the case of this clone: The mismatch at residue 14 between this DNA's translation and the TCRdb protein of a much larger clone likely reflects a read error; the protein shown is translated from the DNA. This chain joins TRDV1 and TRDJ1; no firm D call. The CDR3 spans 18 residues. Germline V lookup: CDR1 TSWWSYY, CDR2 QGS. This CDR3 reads CALGGWPPIRHYTVKLIF. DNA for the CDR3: TGTGCTCTTGGGGGCTGGCCTCCGATTAGGCACTACACCGTTAAACTCATCTTT.

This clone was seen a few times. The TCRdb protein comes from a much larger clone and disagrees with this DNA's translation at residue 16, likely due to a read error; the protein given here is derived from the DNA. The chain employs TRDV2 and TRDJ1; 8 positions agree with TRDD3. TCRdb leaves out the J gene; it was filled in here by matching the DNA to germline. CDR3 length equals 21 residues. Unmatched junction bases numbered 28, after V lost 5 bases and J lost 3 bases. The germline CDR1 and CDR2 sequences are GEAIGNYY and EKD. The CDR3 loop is CACVLPFPRLLGGKYADKLIF. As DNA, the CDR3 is TGTGCCTGTGTACTTCCTTTCCCTCGCCTACTGGGGGGTAAGTACGCCGATAAACTCATCTTT.

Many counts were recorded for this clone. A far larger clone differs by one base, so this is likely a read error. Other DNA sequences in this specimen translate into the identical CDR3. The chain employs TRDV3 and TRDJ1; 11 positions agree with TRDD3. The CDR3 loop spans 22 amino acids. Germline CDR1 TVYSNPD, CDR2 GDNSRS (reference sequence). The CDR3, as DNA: TGTGCCTGCAAACTTCCTATCCCCTCGTACTGGGGGATAAGAGTGGACACCGATAAGCTCATCTTT. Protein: CACKLPIPSYWGIRVDTDKLIF.

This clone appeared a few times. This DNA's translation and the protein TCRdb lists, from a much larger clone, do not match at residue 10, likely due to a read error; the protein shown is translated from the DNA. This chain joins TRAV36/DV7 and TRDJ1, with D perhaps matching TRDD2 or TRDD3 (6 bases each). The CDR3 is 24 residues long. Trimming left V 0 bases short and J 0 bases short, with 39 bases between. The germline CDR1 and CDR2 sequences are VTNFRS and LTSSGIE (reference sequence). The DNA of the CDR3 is TGTGCTGTGGAGGTTCAGAATCCTACCACGGCCTTGATGGGGGTCTATATGTACACCGATAAACTCATCTTT. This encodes CAVEVQNPTTALMGVYMYTDKLIF.

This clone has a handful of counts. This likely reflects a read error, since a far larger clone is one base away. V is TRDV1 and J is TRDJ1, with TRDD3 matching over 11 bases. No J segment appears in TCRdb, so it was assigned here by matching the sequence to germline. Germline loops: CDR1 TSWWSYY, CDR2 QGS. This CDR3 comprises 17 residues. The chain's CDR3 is CALGEPMGDTPFDKLIF. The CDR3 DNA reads TGTGCCCTTGGGGAACCGATGGGGGATACGCCTTTCGATAAACTCATCTTT.

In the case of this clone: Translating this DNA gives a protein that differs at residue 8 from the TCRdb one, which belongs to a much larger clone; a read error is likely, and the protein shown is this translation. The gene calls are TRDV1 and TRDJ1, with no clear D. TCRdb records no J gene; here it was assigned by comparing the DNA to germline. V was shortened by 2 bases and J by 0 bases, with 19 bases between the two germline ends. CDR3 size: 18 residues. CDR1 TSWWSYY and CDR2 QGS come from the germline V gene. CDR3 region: CALGEFRSRYWYTDKLIF. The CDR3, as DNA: TGTGCTCTTGGGGAATTTAGATCCCGCTATTGGTACACCGATAAACTCATCTTT.

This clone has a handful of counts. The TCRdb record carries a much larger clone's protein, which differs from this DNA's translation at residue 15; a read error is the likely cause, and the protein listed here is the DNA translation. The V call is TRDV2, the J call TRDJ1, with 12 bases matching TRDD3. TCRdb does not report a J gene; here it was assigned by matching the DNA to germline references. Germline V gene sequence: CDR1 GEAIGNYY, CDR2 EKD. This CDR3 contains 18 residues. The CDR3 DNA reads TGTGCCTGTGACCCCCTACTGGGGGATACAGGGTACACCGATATACTCATCTTT. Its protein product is CACDPLLGDTGYTDILIF.

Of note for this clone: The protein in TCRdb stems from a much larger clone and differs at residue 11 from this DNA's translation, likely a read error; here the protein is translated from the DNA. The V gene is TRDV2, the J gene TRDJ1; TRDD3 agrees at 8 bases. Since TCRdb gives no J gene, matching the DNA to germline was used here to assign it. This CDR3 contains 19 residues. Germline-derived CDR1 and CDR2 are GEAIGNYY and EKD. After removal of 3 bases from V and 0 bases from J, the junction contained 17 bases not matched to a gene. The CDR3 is CACDRGIRNWEMDTDKLIF. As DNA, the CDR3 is TGTGCCTGTGACCGGGGGATAAGGAACTGGGAGATGGACACCGATAAACTCATCTTT.